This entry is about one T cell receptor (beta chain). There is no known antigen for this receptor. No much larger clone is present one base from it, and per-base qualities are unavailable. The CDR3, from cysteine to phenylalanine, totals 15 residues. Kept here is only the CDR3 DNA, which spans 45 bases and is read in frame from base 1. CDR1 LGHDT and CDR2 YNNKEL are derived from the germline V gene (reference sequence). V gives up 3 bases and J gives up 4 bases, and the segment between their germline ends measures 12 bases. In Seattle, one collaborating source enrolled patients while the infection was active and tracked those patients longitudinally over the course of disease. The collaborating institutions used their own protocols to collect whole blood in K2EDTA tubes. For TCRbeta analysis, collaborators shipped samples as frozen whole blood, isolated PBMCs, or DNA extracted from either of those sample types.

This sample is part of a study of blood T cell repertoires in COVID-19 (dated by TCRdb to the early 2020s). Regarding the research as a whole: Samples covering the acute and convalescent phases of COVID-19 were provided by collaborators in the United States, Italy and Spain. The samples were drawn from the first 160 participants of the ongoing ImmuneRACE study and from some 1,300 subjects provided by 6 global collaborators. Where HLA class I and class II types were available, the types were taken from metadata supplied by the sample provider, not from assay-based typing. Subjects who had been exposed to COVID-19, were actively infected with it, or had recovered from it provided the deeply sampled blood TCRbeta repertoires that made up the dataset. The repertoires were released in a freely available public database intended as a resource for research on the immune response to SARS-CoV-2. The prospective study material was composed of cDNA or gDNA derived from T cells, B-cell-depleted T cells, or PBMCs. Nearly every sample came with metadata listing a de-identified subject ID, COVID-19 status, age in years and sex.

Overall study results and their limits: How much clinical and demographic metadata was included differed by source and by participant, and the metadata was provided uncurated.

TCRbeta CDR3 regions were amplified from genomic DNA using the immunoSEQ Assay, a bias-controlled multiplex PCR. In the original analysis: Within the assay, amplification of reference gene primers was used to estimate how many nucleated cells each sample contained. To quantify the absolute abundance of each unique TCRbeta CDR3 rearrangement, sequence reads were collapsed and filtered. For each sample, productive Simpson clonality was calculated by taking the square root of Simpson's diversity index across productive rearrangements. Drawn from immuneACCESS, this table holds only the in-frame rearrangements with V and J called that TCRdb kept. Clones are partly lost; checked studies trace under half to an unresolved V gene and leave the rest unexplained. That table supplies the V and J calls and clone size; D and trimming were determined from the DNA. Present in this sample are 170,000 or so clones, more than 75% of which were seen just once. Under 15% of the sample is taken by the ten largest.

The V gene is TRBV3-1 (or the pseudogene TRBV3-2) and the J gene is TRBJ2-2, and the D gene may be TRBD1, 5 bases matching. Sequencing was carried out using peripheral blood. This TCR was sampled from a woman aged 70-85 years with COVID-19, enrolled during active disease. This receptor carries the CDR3 CASSQRTSLTGELFF. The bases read TGTGCCAGCAGCCAGCGGACAAGCCTCACCGGGGAGCTGTTTTTT.